This T cell receptor beta chain was sequenced for a study of vaccination and CD4 T cells after COVID-19. Whole-study context: Spike peptides, overlapping and drawn from SARS-CoV-2, HCoV-NL63, HCoV-OC43 and HCoV-229E, were used to stimulate cells.

Points on this clonotype: What it recognizes is unknown.

Indicated treatment: approximately nine-day PBMC culture with coronavirus spike peptide pools or control peptides (ViraFEST assay). Ahead of the COVID-19 pandemic (2011-2018), the CD4+ T cells of the unexposed donor were collected. V was pared by 8 bases and J by 0 bases, with 13 bases between. The CDR3 spans 15 residues. Germline V gene data show CDR1 as SGHTA and CDR2 as FQGTGA. Sequence data for DNA of cultured CD4+ T cells were generated by the Oncomine TCR Beta short-read assay. Using the QIAamp micro DNA kit, genomic DNA was extracted from the CD4+ T cells that had been cultured. MiXCR was run by TCRdb on the PCR reads, yielding one entry per CDR3 protein. The sample holds some 10,000 distinct CDR3 sequences, 30% to 45% seen once.

Sequenced input: CD4+ T cells from blood, cultured in vitro. The receptor comes from a human donor in good health. The chain carries TRBV7-3 and TRBJ2-2, with TRBD1 as a possible D gene (5 bases). CDR3 protein: CASEAGPTNTGELFF. CDR3 nucleotide sequence: TGTGCCAGCGAGGCAGGGCCGACGAACACCGGGGAGCTGTTTTTT. Combining the CDR3 with reference TRBV7-3 and TRBJ2-2 gives the whole variable domain GAGVSQTPSNKVTEKGKYVELRCDPISGHTALYWYRQSLGQGPEFLIYFQGTGAADDSGLPNDRFFAVRPEGSVSTLKIQRTERGDSAVYLCASEAGPTNTGELFFGEGSRLTVL.